These 13 T cell receptor beta chains were all obtained from the same sample, sequenced in a study of Ad26.COV2.S vaccination and SARS-CoV-2 variants. The treatment: around 19 received Ad26.COV2.S at low or high dose, single or two shots; roughly 5 received placebo; per-sample allocation not given. At day 63 after the first vaccine or placebo injection, samples were drawn. The data were produced by immunoSEQ multiplex PCR, yet TCRdb's version contains in-frame clones alone and is incomplete. This table has under 550,000 clones, 85% to 90% appearing once. Sequenced here: peripheral blood, sampled in a trial of Ad26.COV2.S vaccine versus placebo. These receptors were collected from a person between 18 and 60 years old who received the Ad26.COV2.S COVID-19 vaccine or a placebo.

The V call is TRBV6-2 or TRBV6-3, the J call TRBJ1-1; unclear D gene. The CDR3 has 13 residues. CDR1 MNHEY and CDR2 SVGEGT come from the germline V gene. Trimming removed 3 bases from V and 2 bases from J, with 7 bases in between. CDR3 sequence (DNA): TGTGCCAGCAGTTATCTGCCAAACACTGAAGCTTTCTTT. This gives the protein CASSYLPNTEAFF.

This clone showed up just a few times. The rearrangement uses TRBV18 and TRBJ2-7, with a possible D match to TRBD2 (6 bases). This CDR3 is 15 amino acids long. Trimming left V 3 bases short and J 3 bases short, with 15 bases between. From germline, CDR1 is KGHSH and CDR2 LQKENI. The CDR3 sequence: CASSPSVAANYEQYF. The CDR3 nucleotides read TGTGCCAGCTCACCGTCGGTAGCGGCAAACTACGAGCAGTACTTC.

In DNA form, the CDR3 reads TGTGCCAGCAGCTTAGCTGTCAGTTGGAAGGGCGGGGAGACCCAGTACTTC. This codes for CASSLAVSWKGGETQYF. The rearrangement links TRBV7-9 to TRBJ2-5, with TRBD2 as a possible D gene (5 bases). Trimming removed 0 bases from V and 5 bases from J, with 19 bases in between. Germline V gene sequence: CDR1 SEHNR, CDR2 FQNEAQ (reference sequence). CDR3 length equals 17 residues.

This clone showed up just a few times. The V call is TRBV7-9, the J call TRBJ2-7; D is possibly TRBD2 (6 bases). The germline CDR1 and CDR2 sequences are SEHNR and FQNEAQ (reference sequence). The CDR3 consists of 15 residues. Trimming removed 1 base at V and 6 bases at J, with 16 bases between. The chain's CDR3 is CASSLGGLPVGEQYF. The CDR3 nucleotides read TGTGCCAGCAGCTTAGGGGGACTGCCGGTAGGCGAGCAGTACTTC.

Written as DNA, the CDR3 is TGTGCCTGGAGTGTGGATGCCATCTCTGAAGCTTTCTTT. Translated: CAWSVDAISEAFF. The gene calls are TRBV30 and TRBJ1-1; D unclear. The CDR3 runs to 13 residues. Per germline, CDR1 GTSNPN and CDR2 SVGIG (reference sequence). The V and J ends lost 0 bases and 6 bases respectively, with 11 bases between them.

The V and J genes are TRBV28 and TRBJ1-1; 9 nucleotides agree with TRBD1. Germline V gene data show CDR1 as MDHEN and CDR2 as SYDVKM. V lost 6 bases to trimming and J lost 0 bases; unmatched junction nucleotides: 5. This CDR3 is built from 15 residues. The DNA of the CDR3 is TGTGCCAGCAGAACACGGACAGGGGTGAACACTGAAGCTTTCTTT. Protein product: CASRTRTGVNTEAFF.

The rearrangement uses TRBV3-1 (or the pseudogene TRBV3-2) and TRBJ2-1, with 9 positions matching TRBD2. V dropped 3 bases and J dropped 2; count of bases not matched to a gene: 11. Germline-derived CDR1 and CDR2 are LGHDT and YNNKEL (reference sequence). The CDR3 covers 18 residues. CDR3 nucleotides: TGTGCCAGCAGCCACGGTTTACATAGCGGGAGAACCTACAATGAGCAGTTCTTC. It is translated as CASSHGLHSGRTYNEQFF.

V gene TRBV5-4 combines with J gene TRBJ2-1; D possibly corresponds to TRBD2 (5 bases). This CDR3 spans 16 amino acids. V was clipped by 4 bases and J by 5 bases, with 19 bases between them. Germline V gene lookup returns CDR1 SGHNT and CDR2 YYREEE (reference sequence). CDR3 loop: CASSPRRSGFHNEQFF. CDR3 nucleotides: TGTGCCAGCAGCCCTAGACGGTCGGGGTTCCACAATGAGCAGTTCTTC.

The chain is built from TRBV6-4 and TRBJ1-2; 8 bases fit TRBD1. V trimming: 2 bases; J trimming: 4 bases; junction bases outside the gene matches: 3. Germline CDR1 is MRHNA and CDR2 is SNTAGT. There are 14 residues in the CDR3. The CDR3 bases are TGTGCCAGCAGTGACGGCAGGGGGCTCTATGGCTACACCTTC. Encoded protein: CASSDGRGLYGYTF.

Remarks on this clone: One end of the junction fails to match germline, which may point to a read error. This chain links TRBV7-7 with TRBJ2-5, with D perhaps being TRBD1 or TRBD2 (6 bases each). Germline-derived CDR1 and CDR2 are SSHAT and FNYEAQ (reference sequence). The length of the CDR3 is 15 residues. The CDR3 protein is CASSHRVRGVETQYF. CDR3 DNA sequence: TGTGCTAGCAGTCACAGGGTGAGGGGGGTAGAGACCCAGTACTTC.

This chain uses TRBV6-6 with TRBJ2-5; 11 bases match TRBD1. The CDR3 is made up of 14 amino acids. The germline gives CDR1 MNHNY, CDR2 SVGAGI (reference sequence). The J segment lost 4 bases and the V segment lost 7 bases, leaving 5 bases of the junction unmatched. CDR3 protein: CASNDGTGGETQYF. DNA for the CDR3: TGTGCCAGCAATGATGGGACAGGGGGAGAGACCCAGTACTTC.

The chain is built from TRBV11-2 and TRBJ2-2, with 8 bases fitting TRBD2. This CDR3 is built from 17 residues. From germline, CDR1 is SGHAT and CDR2 FQNNGV. V lost 1 base, J lost 5 bases, and 9 bases stayed unmatched. CDR3 bases: TGTGCCAGCAGCTTAGGTCCGCGGGGGGTAGGAACCGGGGAGCTGTTTTTT. The encoded protein is CASSLGPRGVGTGELFF.

The rearrangement joins TRBV6-5 to TRBJ1-5; no clear D. Germline-derived CDR1 and CDR2 are MNHEY and SVGAGI. V shed 0 bases and J shed 6 bases, with 6 bases lying between them. The CDR3 contains 13 residues. CDR3 DNA sequence: TGTGCCAGCAGTTACTCGTTCTCTCAGCCCCAGCATTTT. It specifies CASSYSFSQPQHF.